This T cell receptor (beta chain) was captured in a study of sequential checkpoint blockade in melanoma. Background on the study: TCRβ was sequenced from DNA of approximately 91 pretreatment tumors. Roughly 20 patients had tumor biopsies before treatment and at week 13. Notes on the study in general: Tumor T-cell fraction and clonality correlated with PD-L1 and CD8+ counts. Pretreatment TIL clonality tracked with response in the nivolumab-first arm.

Treatment given: randomized to nivolumab then ipilimumab (arm A) or the reverse (arm B). V lost 4 bases to trimming and J lost 3 bases, with 11 bases between them. The CDR3 extends over 14 amino acids. Germline V gene sequence: CDR1 MNHGY, CDR2 SAAAGT. Data came from immunoSEQ multiplex PCR; TCRdb stores just in-frame clones and leaves some out. This table has about 18,000 clones, less than 30% appearing once. This clone is classed as medium-sized. Its target is unknown. Sequenced here: tumor tissue (inferred from file names), sampled from a patient given nivolumab and ipilimumab in sequence. The source of this sequence is a human donor with melanoma. V is TRBV6-8 and J is TRBJ2-3; D may be TRBD1 (7 bases). The CDR3 nucleotides read TGTGCCAGCAGTTTGGCAGGGGGGACAGATACGCAGTATTTT. This translates into CASSLAGGTDTQYF.